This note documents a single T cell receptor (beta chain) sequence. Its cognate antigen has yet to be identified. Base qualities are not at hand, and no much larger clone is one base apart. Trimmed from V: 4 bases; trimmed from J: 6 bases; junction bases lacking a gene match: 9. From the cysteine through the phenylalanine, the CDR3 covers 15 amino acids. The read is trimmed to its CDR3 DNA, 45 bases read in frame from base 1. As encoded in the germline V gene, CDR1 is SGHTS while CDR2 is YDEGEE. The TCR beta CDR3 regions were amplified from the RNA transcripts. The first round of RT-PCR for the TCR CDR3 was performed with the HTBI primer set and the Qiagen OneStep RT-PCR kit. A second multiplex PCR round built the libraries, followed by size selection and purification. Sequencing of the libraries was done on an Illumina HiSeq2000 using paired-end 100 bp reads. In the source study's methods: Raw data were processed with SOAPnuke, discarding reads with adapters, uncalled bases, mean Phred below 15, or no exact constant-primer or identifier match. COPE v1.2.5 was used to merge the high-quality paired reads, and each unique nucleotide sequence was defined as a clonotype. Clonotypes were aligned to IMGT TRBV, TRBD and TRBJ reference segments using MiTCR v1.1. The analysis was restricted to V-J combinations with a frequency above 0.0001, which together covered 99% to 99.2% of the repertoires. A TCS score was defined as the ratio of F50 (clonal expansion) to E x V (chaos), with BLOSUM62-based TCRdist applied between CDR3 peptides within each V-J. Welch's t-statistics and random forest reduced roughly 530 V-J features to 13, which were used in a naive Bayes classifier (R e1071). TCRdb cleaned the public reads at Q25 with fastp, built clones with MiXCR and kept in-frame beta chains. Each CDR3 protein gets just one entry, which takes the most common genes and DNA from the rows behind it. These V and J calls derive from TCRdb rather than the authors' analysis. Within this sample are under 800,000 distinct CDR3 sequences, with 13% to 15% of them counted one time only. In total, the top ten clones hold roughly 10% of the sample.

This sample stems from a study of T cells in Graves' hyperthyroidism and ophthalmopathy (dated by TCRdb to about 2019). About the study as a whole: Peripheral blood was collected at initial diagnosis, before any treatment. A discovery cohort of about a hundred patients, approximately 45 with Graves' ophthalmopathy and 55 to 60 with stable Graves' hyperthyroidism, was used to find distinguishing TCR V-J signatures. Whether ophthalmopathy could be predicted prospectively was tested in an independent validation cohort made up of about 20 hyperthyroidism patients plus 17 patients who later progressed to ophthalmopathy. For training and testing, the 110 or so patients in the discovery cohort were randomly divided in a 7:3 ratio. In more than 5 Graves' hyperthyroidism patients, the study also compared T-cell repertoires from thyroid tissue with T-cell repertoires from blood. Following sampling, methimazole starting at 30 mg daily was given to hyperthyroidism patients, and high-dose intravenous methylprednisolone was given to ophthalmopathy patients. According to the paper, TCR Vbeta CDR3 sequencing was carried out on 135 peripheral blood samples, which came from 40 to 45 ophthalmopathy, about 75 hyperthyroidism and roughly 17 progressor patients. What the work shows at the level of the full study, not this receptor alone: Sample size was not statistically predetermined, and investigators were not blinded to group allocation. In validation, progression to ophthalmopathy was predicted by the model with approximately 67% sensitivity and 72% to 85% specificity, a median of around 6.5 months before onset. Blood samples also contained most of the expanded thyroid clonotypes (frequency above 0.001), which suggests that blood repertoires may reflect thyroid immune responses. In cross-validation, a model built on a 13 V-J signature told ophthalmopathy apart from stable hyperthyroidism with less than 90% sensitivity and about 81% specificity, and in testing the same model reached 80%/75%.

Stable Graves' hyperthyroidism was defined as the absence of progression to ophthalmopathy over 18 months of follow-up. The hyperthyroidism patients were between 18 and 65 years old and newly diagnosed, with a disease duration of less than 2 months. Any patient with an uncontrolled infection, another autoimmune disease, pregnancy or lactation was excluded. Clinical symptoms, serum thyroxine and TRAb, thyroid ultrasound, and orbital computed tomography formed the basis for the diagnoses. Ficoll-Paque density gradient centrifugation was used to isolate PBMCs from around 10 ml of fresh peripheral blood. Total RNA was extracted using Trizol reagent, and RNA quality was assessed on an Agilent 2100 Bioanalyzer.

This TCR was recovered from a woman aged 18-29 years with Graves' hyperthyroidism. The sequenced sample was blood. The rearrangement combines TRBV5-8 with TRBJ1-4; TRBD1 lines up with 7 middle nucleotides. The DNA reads TGTGCCAGCAGCCCAGGCGACAGGGATGATGAAAAACTGTTTTTT. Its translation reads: CASSPGDRDDEKLFF.